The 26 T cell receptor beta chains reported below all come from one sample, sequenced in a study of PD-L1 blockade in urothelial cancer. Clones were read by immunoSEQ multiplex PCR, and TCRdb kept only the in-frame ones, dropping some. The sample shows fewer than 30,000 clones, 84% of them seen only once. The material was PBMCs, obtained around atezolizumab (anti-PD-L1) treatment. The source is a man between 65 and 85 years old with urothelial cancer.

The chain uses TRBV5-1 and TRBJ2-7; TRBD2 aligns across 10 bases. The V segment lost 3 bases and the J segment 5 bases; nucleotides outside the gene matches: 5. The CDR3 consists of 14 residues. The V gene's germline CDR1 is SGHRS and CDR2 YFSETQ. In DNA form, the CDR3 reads TGCGCCAGCAGCTGGGGGACTAGCGCCAACGAGCAGTACTTC. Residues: CASSWGTSANEQYF.

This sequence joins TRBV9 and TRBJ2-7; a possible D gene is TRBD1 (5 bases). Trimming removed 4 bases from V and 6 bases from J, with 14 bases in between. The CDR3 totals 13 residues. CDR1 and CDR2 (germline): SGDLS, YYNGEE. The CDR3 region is CASSPFSGFEQYF. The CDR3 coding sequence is TGTGCCAGCAGCCCCTTTTCAGGGTTCGAGCAGTACTTC.

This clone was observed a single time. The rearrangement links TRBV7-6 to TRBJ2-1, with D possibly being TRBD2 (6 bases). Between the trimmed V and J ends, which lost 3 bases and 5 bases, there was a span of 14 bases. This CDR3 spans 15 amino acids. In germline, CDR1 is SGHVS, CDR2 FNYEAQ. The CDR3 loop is CASSLEGTPDNEQFF. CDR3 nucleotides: TGTGCCAGCAGCTTGGAGGGGACGCCGGACAATGAGCAGTTCTTC.

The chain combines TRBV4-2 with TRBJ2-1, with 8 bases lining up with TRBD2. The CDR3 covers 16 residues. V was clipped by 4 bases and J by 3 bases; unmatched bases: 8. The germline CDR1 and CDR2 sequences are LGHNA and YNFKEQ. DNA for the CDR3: TGTGCCAGCAGCCCCATTATGGCGGGAGGCTACAATGAGCAGTTCTTC. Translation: CASSPIMAGGYNEQFF.

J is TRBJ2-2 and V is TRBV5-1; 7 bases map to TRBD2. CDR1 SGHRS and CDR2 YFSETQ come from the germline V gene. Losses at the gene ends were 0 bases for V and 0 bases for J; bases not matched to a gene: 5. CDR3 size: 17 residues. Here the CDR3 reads CASSLASAGANTGELFF. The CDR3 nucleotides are TGCGCCAGCAGCTTGGCATCTGCGGGGGCGAACACCGGGGAGCTGTTTTTT. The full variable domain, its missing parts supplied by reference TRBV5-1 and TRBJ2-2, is KAGVTQTPRYLIKTRGQQVTLSCSPISGHRSVSWYQQTPGQGLQFLFEYFSETQRNKGNFPGRFSGRQFSNSRSEMNVSTLELGDSALYLCASSLASAGANTGELFFGEGSRLTVL.

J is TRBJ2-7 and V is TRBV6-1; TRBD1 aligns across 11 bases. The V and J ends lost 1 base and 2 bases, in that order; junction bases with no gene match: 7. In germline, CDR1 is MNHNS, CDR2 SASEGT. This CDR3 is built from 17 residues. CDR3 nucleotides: TGTGCCAGCAGTGAAGTCTCCGGGACAGGGGGGCCCTACGAGCAGTACTTC. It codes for CASSEVSGTGGPYEQYF.

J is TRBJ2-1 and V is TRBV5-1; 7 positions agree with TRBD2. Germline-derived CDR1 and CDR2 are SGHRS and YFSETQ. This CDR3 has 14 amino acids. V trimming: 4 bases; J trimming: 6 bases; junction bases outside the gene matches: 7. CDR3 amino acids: CASSGEREVNEQFF. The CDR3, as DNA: TGCGCCAGCAGCGGAGAGCGGGAAGTCAATGAGCAGTTCTTC.

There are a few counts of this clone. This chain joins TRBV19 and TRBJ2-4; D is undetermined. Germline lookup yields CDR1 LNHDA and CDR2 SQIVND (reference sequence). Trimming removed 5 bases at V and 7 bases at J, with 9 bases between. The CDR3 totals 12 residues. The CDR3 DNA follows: TGTGCCAGTAGTGGCCTCGTTAACATTCAGTACTTC. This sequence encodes CASSGLVNIQYF.

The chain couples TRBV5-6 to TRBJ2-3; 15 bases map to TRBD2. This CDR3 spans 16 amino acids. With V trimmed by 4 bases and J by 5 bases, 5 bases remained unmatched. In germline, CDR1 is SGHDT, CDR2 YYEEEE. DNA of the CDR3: TGTGCCAGCAGCCCCAGGACTAGCGGGAGGGGAGATACGCAGTATTTT. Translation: CASSPRTSGRGDTQYF.

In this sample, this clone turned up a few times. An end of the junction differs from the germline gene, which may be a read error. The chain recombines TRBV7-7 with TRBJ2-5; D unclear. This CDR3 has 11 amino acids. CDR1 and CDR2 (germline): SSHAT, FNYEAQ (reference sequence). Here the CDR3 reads CASSIKETQYF. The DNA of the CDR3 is TGTGCTAGCAGCATAAAAGAGACCCAGTACTTC.

The CDR3 reads CASSFPRGPGEQYF. The CDR3 nucleotides read TGTGCCAGCAGCTTTCCCAGGGGGCCGGGCGAGCAGTACTTC. V gene TRBV5-6 combines with J gene TRBJ2-7; 8 nucleotides align to TRBD1. The germline gives CDR1 SGHDT, CDR2 YYEEEE. Germline trimming cut 2 bases from V and 6 bases from J; bases unmatched to any gene: 7. The CDR3 spans 14 residues. Looking up the rest from reference TRBV5-6 and TRBJ2-7 gives the full variable domain: DAGVTQSPTHLIKTRGQQVTLRCSPKSGHDTVSWYQQALGQGPQFIFQYYEEEERQRGNFPDRFSGHQFPNYSSELNVNALLLGDSALYLCASSFPRGPGEQYFGPGTRLTVT.

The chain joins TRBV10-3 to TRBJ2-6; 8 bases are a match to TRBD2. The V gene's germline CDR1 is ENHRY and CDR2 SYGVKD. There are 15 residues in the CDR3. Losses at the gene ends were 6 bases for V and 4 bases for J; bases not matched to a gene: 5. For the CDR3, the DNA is TGTGCCATCAGCCCCGGGGGGGCCGGGGCCAACGTCCTGACTTTC. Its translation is CAISPGGAGANVLTF.

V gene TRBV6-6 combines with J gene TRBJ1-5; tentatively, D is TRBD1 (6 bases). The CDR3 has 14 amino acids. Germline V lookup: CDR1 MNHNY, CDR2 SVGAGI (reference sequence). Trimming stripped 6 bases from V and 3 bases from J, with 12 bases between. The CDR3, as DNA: TGTGCCAGCAGCGGACAGATTGTCAATCAGCCCCAGCATTTT. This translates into CASSGQIVNQPQHF.

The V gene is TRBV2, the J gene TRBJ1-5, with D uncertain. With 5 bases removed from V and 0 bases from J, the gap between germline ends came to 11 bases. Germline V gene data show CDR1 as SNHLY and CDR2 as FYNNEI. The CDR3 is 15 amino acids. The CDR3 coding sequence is TGTGCCAGCAGTCAGGAGGGTCTTAGCAATCAGCCCCAGCATTTT. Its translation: CASSQEGLSNQPQHF.

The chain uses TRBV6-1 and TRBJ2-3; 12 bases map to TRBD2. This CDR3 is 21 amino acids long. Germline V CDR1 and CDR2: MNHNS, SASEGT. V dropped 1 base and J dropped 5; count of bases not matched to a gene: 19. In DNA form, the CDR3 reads TGTGCCAGCAGTGAAGACAATTGGGACAGACGACTAGCGGGGGAGGGAGATACGCAGTATTTT. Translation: CASSEDNWDRRLAGEGDTQYF.

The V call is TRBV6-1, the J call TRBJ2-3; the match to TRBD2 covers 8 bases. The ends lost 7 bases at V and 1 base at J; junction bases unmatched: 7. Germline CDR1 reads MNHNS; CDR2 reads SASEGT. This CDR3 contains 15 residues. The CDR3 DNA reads TGTGCCAGCATATATCTAGCGGGTGGCACAGATACGCAGTATTTT. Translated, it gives CASIYLAGGTDTQYF.

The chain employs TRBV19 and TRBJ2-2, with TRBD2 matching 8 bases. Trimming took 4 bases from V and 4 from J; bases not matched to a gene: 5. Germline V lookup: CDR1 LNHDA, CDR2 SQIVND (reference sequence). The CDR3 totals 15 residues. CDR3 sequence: CASSTQAGATGELFF. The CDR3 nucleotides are TGTGCCAGTAGTACCCAAGCGGGAGCCACCGGGGAGCTGTTTTTT. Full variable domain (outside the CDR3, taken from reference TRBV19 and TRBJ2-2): DGGITQSPKYLFRKEGQNVTLSCEQNLNHDAMYWYRQDPGQGLRLIYYSQIVNDFQKGDIAEGYSVSREKKESFPLTVTSAQKNPTAFYLCASSTQAGATGELFFGEGSRLTVL.

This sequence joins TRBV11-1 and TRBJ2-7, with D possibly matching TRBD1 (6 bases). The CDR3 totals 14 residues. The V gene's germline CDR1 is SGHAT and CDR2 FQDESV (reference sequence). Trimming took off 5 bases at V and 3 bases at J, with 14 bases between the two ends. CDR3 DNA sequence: TGTGCCAGCAGCCCAACAACAGGGAGCTACGAGCAGTACTTC. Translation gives CASSPTTGSYEQYF.

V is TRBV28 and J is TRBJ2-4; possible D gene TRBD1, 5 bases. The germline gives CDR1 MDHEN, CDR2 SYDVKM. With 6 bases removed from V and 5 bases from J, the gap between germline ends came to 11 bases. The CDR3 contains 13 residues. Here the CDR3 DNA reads TGTGCCAGCAGCTCAGGGTGGGAAAACATTCAGTACTTC. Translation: CASSSGWENIQYF.

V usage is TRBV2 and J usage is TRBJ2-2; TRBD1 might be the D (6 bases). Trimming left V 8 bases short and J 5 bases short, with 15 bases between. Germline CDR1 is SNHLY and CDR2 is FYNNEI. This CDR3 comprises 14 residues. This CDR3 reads CASGEQGGTGELFF. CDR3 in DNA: TGTGCCAGCGGGGAACAGGGCGGTACCGGGGAGCTGTTTTTT.

CDR3 bases: TGTGCCAGCAGCGTCCCCGGGACTAGCAATGAGCAGTTCTTC. It encodes CASSVPGTSNEQFF. This sequence joins TRBV9 and TRBJ2-1; TRBD2 aligns across 8 bases. Germline loops: CDR1 SGDLS, CDR2 YYNGEE. The CDR3 runs to 14 residues. V trimming: 2 bases; J trimming: 6 bases; junction bases outside the gene matches: 4.

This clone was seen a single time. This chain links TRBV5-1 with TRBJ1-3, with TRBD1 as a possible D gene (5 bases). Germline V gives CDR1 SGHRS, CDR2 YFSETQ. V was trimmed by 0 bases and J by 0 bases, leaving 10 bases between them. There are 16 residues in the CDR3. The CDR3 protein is CASSLEQATSGNTIYF. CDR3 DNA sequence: TGCGCCAGCAGCTTGGAACAGGCGACCTCTGGAAACACCATATATTTT.

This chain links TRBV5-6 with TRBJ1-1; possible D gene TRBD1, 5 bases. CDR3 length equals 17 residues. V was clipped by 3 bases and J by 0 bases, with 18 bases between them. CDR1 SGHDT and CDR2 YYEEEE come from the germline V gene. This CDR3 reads CASSYRDGGAVNTEAFF. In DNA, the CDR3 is TGTGCCAGCAGCTACAGAGACGGTGGGGCCGTGAACACTGAAGCTTTCTTT. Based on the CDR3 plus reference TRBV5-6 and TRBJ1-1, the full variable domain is DAGVTQSPTHLIKTRGQQVTLRCSPKSGHDTVSWYQQALGQGPQFIFQYYEEEERQRGNFPDRFSGHQFPNYSSELNVNALLLGDSALYLCASSYRDGGAVNTEAFFGQGTRLTVV.

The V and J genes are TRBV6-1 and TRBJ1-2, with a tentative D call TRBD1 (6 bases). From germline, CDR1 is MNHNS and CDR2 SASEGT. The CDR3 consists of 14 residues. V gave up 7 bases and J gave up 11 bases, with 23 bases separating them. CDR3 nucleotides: TGTGCCAGCAACCCAGCCCCGGGGGGCGGCTTGTACACCTTC. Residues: CASNPAPGGGLYTF.

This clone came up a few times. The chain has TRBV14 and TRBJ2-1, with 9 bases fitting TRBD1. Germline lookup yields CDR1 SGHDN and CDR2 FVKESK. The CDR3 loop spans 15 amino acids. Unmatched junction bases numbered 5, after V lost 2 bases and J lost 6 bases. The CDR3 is CASSQLTGGINEQFF. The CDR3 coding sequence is TGTGCCAGCAGCCAATTGACAGGGGGGATCAATGAGCAGTTCTTC.

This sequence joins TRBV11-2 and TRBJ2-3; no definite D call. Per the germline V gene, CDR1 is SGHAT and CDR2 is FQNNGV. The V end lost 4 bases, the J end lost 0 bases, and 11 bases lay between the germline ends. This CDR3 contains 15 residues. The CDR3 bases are TGTGCCAGCAGCTCCCCTAGGTATAGCACAGATACGCAGTATTTT. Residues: CASSSPRYSTDTQYF.